This is a list of T cell receptor beta chains from one sample in a study of blood T cell repertoires in COVID-19. The data were produced by immunoSEQ multiplex PCR, yet TCRdb's version contains in-frame clones alone and is incomplete. The data hold 360,000 or so clones, with 88% observed a single time. What was sequenced was PBMCs or T cells enriched from blood (not recorded which). Receptors were obtained from a woman in her 30s who had been exposed to COVID-19. Each CDR3 is given with its conserved first and last residue. Each record gives: clone size, D gene, V gene, CDR3 protein. D genes are given only for firm matches. Where a row states a size, it is once, few, many or the class of an expanded clone; other rows omit it.

abundance: NA
d_gene: NA
v_gene: TRBV30
CDR3aa: CAWSVQDRGKAFF

abundance: once
d_gene: NA
v_gene: TRBV19
CDR3aa: CASSPGHQQPQHF

abundance: NA
d_gene: TRBD2
v_gene: TRBV10-1
CDR3aa: CASSEPSGSTGELFF

abundance: NA
d_gene: NA
v_gene: TRBV2
CDR3aa: CASTVTVSYNEQFF

abundance: NA
d_gene: NA
v_gene: TRBV28
CDR3aa: CASSYRLWQGLYEQYF

abundance: NA
d_gene: NA
v_gene: TRBV19
CDR3aa: CASIPRQGTGELFF

abundance: NA
d_gene: TRBD2
v_gene: TRBV29-1
CDR3aa: CSVEAPHLGGDYEQYF

abundance: NA
d_gene: NA
v_gene: TRBV3-1/TRBV3-2
CDR3aa: CASGQGSSGNTIYF

abundance: once
d_gene: NA
v_gene: TRBV9
CDR3aa: CASMRGTEQFF

abundance: NA
d_gene: TRBD2
v_gene: TRBV30
CDR3aa: CAWSPGLAGAEQFF

abundance: NA
d_gene: NA
v_gene: TRBV2
CDR3aa: CASSPTGTAEHF

abundance: NA
d_gene: NA
v_gene: TRBV7-2
CDR3aa: CASSPGGGLRNYGYTF

abundance: NA
d_gene: TRBD2
v_gene: TRBV24-1
CDR3aa: CATSDTLAVDTDTQYF

abundance: NA
d_gene: TRBD1
v_gene: TRBV28
CDR3aa: CASSLPWTGHPDSGANVLTF

abundance: NA
d_gene: TRBD2
v_gene: TRBV12-5
CDR3aa: CASGLVPLAGEVSEQFF

abundance: NA
d_gene: NA
v_gene: TRBV30
CDR3aa: CAWSKDSGHTDTQYF

abundance: once
d_gene: NA
v_gene: TRBV5-1
CDR3aa: CASSLSGGSAYGYTF

abundance: NA
d_gene: TRBD2
v_gene: TRBV28
CDR3aa: CASRGGGRFTDTQYF

abundance: NA
d_gene: TRBD1
v_gene: TRBV6-5
CDR3aa: CASSYTGQGVWEKLFF